These 17 T cell receptor beta chains were all obtained from the same sample, sequenced in a study of beta chain features in type 1 diabetes. As every portion of the isolated RNA was reverse transcribed, the sequencing read expressed TCRB transcripts. Clones were read by immunoSEQ multiplex PCR, and TCRdb kept only the in-frame ones, dropping some. The table lists 810,000 or so clones, about a sixth of them singletons, with roughly 0.025% in the top ten. Sequences were obtained from naive CD4+ T cells from blood. Source of these receptors: a woman aged 18-35 years in good health.

This chain joins TRBV7-9 and TRBJ2-1; 8 bases map to TRBD2. V trimming: 5 bases; J trimming: 4 bases; junction bases outside the gene matches: 7. Germline CDR1 SEHNR, CDR2 FQNEAQ (reference sequence). The CDR3 is made up of 15 amino acids. The CDR3 region is CASSKGLAEYNEQFF. CDR3 bases: TGTGCCAGCAGCAAAGGACTAGCCGAGTACAATGAGCAGTTCTTC.

Remarks on this clone: At one end, the junction sequence differs from germline, possibly due to a read error. The chain couples TRBV7-7 to TRBJ2-1, with TRBD2 identical over 7 bases. This CDR3 is 13 amino acids long. Germline V lookup: CDR1 SSHAT, CDR2 FNYEAQ (reference sequence). The CDR3 DNA reads as TGTGCTAGCAGCTTAGCTAGCGGACATGAGCAGTTCTTC. This sequence encodes CASSLASGHEQFF.

This clone has just a few counts. The chain uses TRBV4-3 and TRBJ2-4, with D hard to call. This CDR3 has 16 amino acids. The V and J ends lost 3 bases and 10 bases respectively, with 22 bases between them. CDR1 is LGHNA, CDR2 YSLEER, per germline. The CDR3: CASSHELVQFSSIQYF. The DNA of the CDR3 is TGCGCCAGCAGCCATGAGTTAGTACAGTTTAGTTCAATTCAGTACTTC.

The DNA of the CDR3 is TGTGCCAGCAGCCACCTTAAAGGGACAGGGAAGAATGAGCAGTTCTTC. The encoded protein is CASSHLKGTGKNEQFF. The chain employs TRBV6-6 and TRBJ2-1, with 9 nucleotides matching TRBD1. V was clipped by 6 bases and J by 7 bases; unmatched bases: 13. Germline CDR1 MNHNY, CDR2 SVGAGI (reference sequence). The CDR3 sequence is 16 residues long.

This clone was seen a handful of times. J is TRBJ1-2 and V is TRBV4-3; D remains unclear. The CDR3 contains 17 residues. Germline V lookup: CDR1 LGHNA, CDR2 YSLEER. Trimming took 1 base from V and 5 from J, leaving 20 bases between them. The CDR3 sequence is CASSQVVAEVELYGYTF. Written as DNA, the CDR3 is TGCGCCAGCAGCCAAGTCGTGGCAGAGGTCGAGCTTTATGGCTACACCTTC.

V usage is TRBV6-5 and J usage is TRBJ2-7, with TRBD2 identical over 7 bases. The CDR3 loop spans 15 amino acids. J gave up 5 bases and V 2 bases, and 9 bases lay outside the gene matches. Germline assignment: CDR1 MNHEY and CDR2 SVGAGI. CDR3 in amino acids: CASSYRLAVTDEQYF. The CDR3 region has the DNA TGTGCCAGCAGTTACAGACTAGCCGTGACCGACGAGCAGTACTTC.

CDR3 amino acids: CASSLAATASSYEQYF. The CDR3 DNA sequence: TGTGCCAGCAGCTTAGCCGCGACCGCGAGCTCCTACGAGCAGTACTTC. J is TRBJ2-7 and V is TRBV7-2, with no clear D. Trimming stripped 0 bases from V and 0 bases from J, with 12 bases between. Germline V gene sequence: CDR1 SGHTA, CDR2 FQGNSA. The CDR3 spans 16 residues. The full variable domain, completed using reference TRBV7-2 and TRBJ2-7, is GAGVSQSPSNKVTEKGKDVELRCDPISGHTALYWYRQSLGQGLEFLIYFQGNSAPDKSGLPSDRFSAERTGGSVSTLTIQRTQQEDSAVYLCASSLAATASSYEQYFGPGTRLTVT.

This clone showed up just a few times. The chain has TRBV14 and TRBJ1-4; 8 bases agree with TRBD1. This CDR3 is 15 amino acids long. Germline CDR1 is SGHDN and CDR2 is FVKESK. V gave up 4 bases and J gave up 5 bases; unmatched junction bases: 6. The DNA of the CDR3 is TGTGCCAGCAGCCCCGGCAGGGGGCTGAATGAAAAACTGTTTTTT. Its translation: CASSPGRGLNEKLFF.

This rearrangement joins TRBV28 to TRBJ2-7, with TRBD1 identical over 7 bases. Germline V gives CDR1 MDHEN, CDR2 SYDVKM. The trim removed 8 bases at V and 4 bases at J, leaving 11 bases unmatched. The CDR3 is made up of 14 amino acids. In DNA form, the CDR3 reads TGTGCCAGCTACTCCGGGACAGCATTTTACGAGCAGTACTTC. Its protein is CASYSGTAFYEQYF. Supplemented by reference TRBV28 and TRBJ2-7, the full variable domain reads DVKVTQSSRYLVKRTGEKVFLECVQDMDHENMFWYRQDPGLGLRLIYFSYDVKMKEKGDIPEGYSVSREKKERFSLILESASTNQTSMYLCASYSGTAFYEQYFGPGTRLTVT.

V usage is TRBV10-2 and J usage is TRBJ1-1, with D hard to call. The CDR3 length is 14 residues. With 2 bases removed from V and 4 bases from J, the gap between germline ends came to 11 bases. Germline V gene sequence: CDR1 WSHSY, CDR2 SAAADI. The CDR3 DNA reads TGCGCCAGCAGTGAGCCGGGGAGGAGCACTGAAGCTTTCTTT. Translation: CASSEPGRSTEAFF.

This clone came up a few times. This rearrangement joins TRBV18 to TRBJ1-1, with a weak D call TRBD1 (5 bases). V was shortened by 3 bases and J by 0 bases, with 14 bases between the two germline ends. This CDR3 contains 16 residues. Germline V gene sequence: CDR1 KGHSH, CDR2 LQKENI. In DNA, the CDR3 is TGTGCCAGCTCACCGTTATTGGGGGGTATGAACACTGAAGCTTTCTTT. It yields the protein CASSPLLGGMNTEAFF.

A remark on this clone: Germline and junction disagree at one end, which may indicate a read error. The chain combines TRBV7-2 with TRBJ1-3; D gene ambiguous. The germline gives CDR1 SGHTA, CDR2 FQGNSA. The CDR3 totals 17 residues. CDR3 protein: CASSLAPPGRSGNTIYF. The CDR3, as DNA: TGTGCCAGCAGCCTAGCCCCGCCGGGCCGCTCTGGAAACACCATATATTTT.

V and J are TRBV18 and TRBJ2-6, with D tentatively TRBD1 (6 bases). The CDR3 runs 19 residues. Trimming left V 3 bases short and J 0 bases short, with 18 bases between. Germline V lookup: CDR1 KGHSH, CDR2 LQKENI. CDR3 nucleotides: TGTGCCAGCTCACCTCGAATGACAGGATCCAGCTCTGGGGCCAACGTCCTGACTTTC. Translation gives CASSPRMTGSSSGANVLTF.

This clone was found a few times. The rearrangement joins TRBV5-1 to TRBJ1-2; D is undetermined. Trimming stripped 6 bases from V and 2 bases from J, with 11 bases between. There are 13 residues in the CDR3. The germline gives CDR1 SGHRS, CDR2 YFSETQ. The CDR3 reads CASTPSSNYGYTF. CDR3 nucleotide sequence: TGCGCCAGCACCCCGTCCAGCAACTATGGCTACACCTTC. Variable domain in full (rest from reference TRBV5-1 and TRBJ1-2): KAGVTQTPRYLIKTRGQQVTLSCSPISGHRSVSWYQQTPGQGLQFLFEYFSETQRNKGNFPGRFSGRQFSNSRSEMNVSTLELGDSALYLCASTPSSNYGYTFGSGTRLTVV.

V and J are TRBV10-3 and TRBJ1-1; D call uncertain. The V gene's germline CDR1 is ENHRY and CDR2 SYGVKD. The ends were cut back, 0 bases at V and 4 bases at J, with 15 bases in the middle. The CDR3 extends over 16 amino acids. The CDR3 loop is CAISESNFGTVTEAFF. CDR3 DNA: TGTGCCATCAGTGAGTCGAATTTCGGAACAGTCACTGAAGCTTTCTTT.

V usage is TRBV4-2 and J usage is TRBJ2-2; maybe TRBD2 (5 bases). Germline loops: CDR1 LGHNA, CDR2 YNFKEQ. The V and J ends lost 1 base and 5 bases respectively, with 14 bases between them. This CDR3 region has 16 residues. CDR3: CASSQGGAGGTGELFF. The DNA for the CDR3 is TGTGCCAGCAGCCAAGGTGGAGCCGGAGGTACCGGGGAGCTGTTTTTT.

Here the CDR3 DNA reads TGCGCCAGCAGTCCAGCGGGCGCGAGCTCCTACAATGAGCAGTTCTTC. Amino acid sequence: CASSPAGASSYNEQFF. This chain connects TRBV5-1 to TRBJ2-1, with a tentative D call TRBD2 (6 bases). Germline assignment: CDR1 SGHRS and CDR2 YFSETQ. The CDR3 has 16 residues. Deletions cut 5 bases from V and 0 bases from J, with 15 bases between.